Listed below are T cell receptor beta chains from one sample, sequenced in a study of blood T cells in healthy people across ages. Each CDR3 protein gets one entry after TCRdb re-called the 5' RACE reads with MiXCR. The data show hundreds of thousands of distinct CDR3 sequences, with roughly half seen just once and roughly 14% held by the top ten. Sequenced sample: blood. The receptors here all came from a woman older than 75 in good health. CDR3s leave out the opening cysteine and the closing phenylalanine or tryptophan. The order of the fields is V gene, J gene, CDR3 protein.

TRBV7-9	TRBJ2-2	ASSLKTGLNTGELF
TRBV20-1	TRBJ1-2	NPPGQGHLLDGYT
TRBV2	TRBJ2-3	ASSWDNTDTQY
TRBV4-1	TRBJ2-7	ASSHGGTGEQY
TRBV30	TRBJ1-4	AWSWAGIPTNEKLF
TRBV6-5	TRBJ2-5	ASSSYQETRY
TRBV9	TRBJ2-5	ASSKVGAVKETQY
TRBV14	TRBJ2-3	ASSQEPLAGHTDTQY
TRBV4-1	TRBJ2-5	ASSQGLGARGETQY
TRBV28	TRBJ2-3	ASSGNRGTDTQY
TRBV12-3/TRBV12-4	-	ATRTSVETQY
TRBV5-1	TRBJ2-1	ASSLGLAGVNEQF
TRBV6-2/TRBV6-3	TRBJ2-3	ASSRLGLAGLSTDTQY
TRBV9	TRBJ2-1	ASSVVSGEQF
TRBV11-2	TRBJ2-1	ASSSRLSKSSYNEQF
TRBV27	TRBJ2-5	ASANVEQETQY
TRBV3-1	TRBJ2-1	ASSQGERTYNEQF
TRBV6-6	TRBJ1-2	ASTEYSGQGKYGYT
TRBV6-6	TRBJ2-5	ASRGGSQETQY
TRBV12-3/TRBV12-4	TRBJ2-5	ASSFFQGLQETQY
TRBV4-2	TRBJ2-7	ASSPTGLAGGPGWEQY
TRBV20-1	TRBJ1-6	SARDVGAGNSPLH
TRBV24-1	TRBJ2-7	ATSDQTRRGQAHGQY
TRBV29-1	TRBJ2-7	SVGGTGSSYEQY
TRBV5-1	TRBJ2-7	ASSLFGGTYEQY
TRBV15	TRBJ2-3	ATSRVAGGPGTQY
TRBV12-5	TRBJ2-5	ASGFLGETQY
TRBV25-1	TRBJ2-7	ASSASGAGHEQY
TRBV4-1	TRBJ2-3	ASSQDPTSTDTQY
TRBV20-1	TRBJ2-7	SARRDRVYEQY
TRBV4-3	TRBJ2-6	ASSQEGLSGANVLT
TRBV7-2	TRBJ2-3	ASSLYALGADTQY
TRBV28	TRBJ2-5	ASSLLWTGTGETQY
TRBV6-6	TRBJ1-2	ASLRDGLNYGYT
TRBV12-5	TRBJ2-7	ASGLVLAGGPDEQY
TRBV20-1	TRBJ2-1	SARVGGEAYNEQF
TRBV6-2/TRBV6-3	TRBJ2-1	ASRWDNEQF
TRBV6-5	TRBJ1-1	ASSYRFRQGNTEAF
TRBV7-6	TRBJ2-2	ASSGTYTGELF
TRBV12-3/TRBV12-4	TRBJ2-6	ASREGRITGANVLT
TRBV14	TRBJ2-2	ASSPFRDSGTGELF
TRBV24-1	TRBJ2-3	ATRLGTSGVDTQY
TRBV12-3/TRBV12-4	TRBJ1-5	ASSLSYSNQPQH